This TCR beta chain was recovered during a study of blood T cell repertoires in COVID-19. Germline CDR1 reads ENHRY; CDR2 reads SYGVKD. The CDR3 is made up of 14 amino acids. The J segment lost 1 base and the V segment lost 4 bases, leaving 2 bases of the junction unmatched. Assay used: immunoSEQ multiplex PCR; TCRdb lists only in-frame clones, some missing. The sample lists about 170,000 clones, 84% occurring once. This TCR was sampled from a man aged 45-60 years who had recovered from COVID-19. The genes are TRBV10-3 and TRBJ2-3, with TRBD1 matching 7 bases. Source material: PBMCs or T cells enriched from blood (not recorded which). The CDR3 sequence: CAISVTGGTDTQYF. The CDR3 nucleotides are TGTGCCATCAGTGTCACAGGGGGCACAGATACGCAGTATTTT.